The sequence of this T cell receptor beta chain was determined in a study of shared clonotypes between healthy human individuals. Across the whole study: Researchers drew samples from two women and a few men aged 18 to 49. General study points: Estimated richness values were generally larger in naive subsets than in memory subsets. Read depth was anticipated to influence clonotype sharing among donors.

Some clones are missing from TCRdb's copy, which holds only in-frame ones; the method was immunoSEQ multiplex PCR. In the table there are about 2.3 million clones, approximately 95% of which are singletons. Details on this clone: Its antigen remains unknown.

CDR1 is GTSNPN, CDR2 SVGIG, per germline (reference sequence). The CDR3 consists of 12 residues. V lost 8 bases and J 3 bases, leaving 14 bases between the germline ends. The TCR originated in a man between 18 and 29 years old in good health. Some clones in this sample may be carry-over from other donors' samples. The source material was naive CD4+ T cells from PBMCs. The subset: CD45RA+ positively selected. J is TRBJ2-7 and V is TRBV30; D is ambiguous. The CDR3 nucleotides are TGTGCCCTCGGAAAGACTGGCTACGAGCAGTACTTC. This gives the protein CALGKTGYEQYF.